This record covers a single T cell receptor (beta chain). Additional DNA sequences in this sample encode the identical CDR3. These data belong to a study of shared clonotypes between healthy human individuals. The table came from immunoSEQ multiplex PCR; TCRdb's copy has only in-frame clones and leaves some out. The sample includes 640,000 or so clones, about three quarters of them seen just once. Germline CDR1 reads KGHSH; CDR2 reads LQKENI. The ends were cut back, 9 bases at V and 1 base at J, with 12 bases in the middle. The length of the CDR3 is 13 residues. The TCR sequence derives from a woman younger than 45 in good health. The material sequenced was memory CD4+ T cells sorted from blood. Subset defined: CD45RA-negative fraction. V gene TRBV18 combines with J gene TRBJ2-5; D is uncertain. Written as DNA, the CDR3 is TGTGCCAGTTCCCTAGGTCTCCAAGAGACCCAGTACTTC. Translating it yields CASSLGLQETQYF. Looking up the rest from reference TRBV18 and TRBJ2-5 gives the full variable domain: NAGVMQNPRHLVRRRGQEARLRCSPMKGHSHVYWYRQLPEEGLKFMVYLQKENIIDESGMPKERFSAEFPKEGPSILRIQQVVRGDSAAYFCASSLGLQETQYFGPGTRLLVL.